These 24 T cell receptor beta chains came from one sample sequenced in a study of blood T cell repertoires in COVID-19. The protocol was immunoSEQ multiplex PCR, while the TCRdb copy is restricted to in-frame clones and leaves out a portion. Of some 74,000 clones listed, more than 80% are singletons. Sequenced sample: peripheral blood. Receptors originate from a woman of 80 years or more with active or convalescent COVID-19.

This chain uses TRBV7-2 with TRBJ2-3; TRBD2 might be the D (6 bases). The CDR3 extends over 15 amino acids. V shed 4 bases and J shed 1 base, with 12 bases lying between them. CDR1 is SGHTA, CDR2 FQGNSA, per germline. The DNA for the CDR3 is TGTGCCAGCAGCTCCCAGTGGGGGGGCACAGATACGCAGTATTTT. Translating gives CASSSQWGGTDTQYF.

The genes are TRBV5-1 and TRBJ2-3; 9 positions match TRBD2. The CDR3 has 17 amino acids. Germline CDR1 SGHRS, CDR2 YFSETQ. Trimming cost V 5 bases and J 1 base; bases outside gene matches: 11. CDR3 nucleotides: TGCGCCAGCAGGGGAGCGGGGGGTCGTTATGGCACAGATACGCAGTATTTT. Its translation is CASRGAGGRYGTDTQYF.

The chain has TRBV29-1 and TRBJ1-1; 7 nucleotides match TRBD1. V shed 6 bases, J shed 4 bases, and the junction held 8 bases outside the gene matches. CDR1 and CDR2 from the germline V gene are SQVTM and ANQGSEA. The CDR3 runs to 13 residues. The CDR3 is CSVQTGSGTEAFF. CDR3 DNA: TGCAGCGTCCAGACAGGGTCCGGCACTGAAGCTTTCTTT.

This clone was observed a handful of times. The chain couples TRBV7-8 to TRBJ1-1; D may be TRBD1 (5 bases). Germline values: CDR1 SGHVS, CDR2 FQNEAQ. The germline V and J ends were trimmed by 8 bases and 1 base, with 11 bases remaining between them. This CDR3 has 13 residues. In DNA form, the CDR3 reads TGTGCCAGCCGCAAAACAGGGAACACTGAAGCTTTCTTT. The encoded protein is CASRKTGNTEAFF. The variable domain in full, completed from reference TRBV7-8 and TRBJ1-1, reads GAGVSQSPRYKVAKRGQDVALRCDPISGHVSLFWYQQALGQGPEFLTYFQNEAQLDKSGLPSDRFFAERPEGSVSTLKIQRTQQEDSAVYLCASRKTGNTEAFFGQGTRLTVV.

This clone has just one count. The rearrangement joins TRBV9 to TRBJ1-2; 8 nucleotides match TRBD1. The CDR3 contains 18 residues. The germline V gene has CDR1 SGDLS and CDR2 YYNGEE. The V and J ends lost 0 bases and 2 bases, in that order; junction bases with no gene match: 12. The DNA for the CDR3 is TGTGCCAGCAGCGTAGTACCCGTAGACAGGGGAGAGAACTATGGCTACACCTTC. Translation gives CASSVVPVDRGENYGYTF. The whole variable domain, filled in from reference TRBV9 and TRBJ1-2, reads DSGVTQTPKHLITATGQRVTLRCSPRSGDLSVYWYQQSLDQGLQFLIQYYNGEERAKGNILERFSAQQFPDLHSELNLSSLELGDSALYFCASSVVPVDRGENYGYTFGSGTRLTVV.

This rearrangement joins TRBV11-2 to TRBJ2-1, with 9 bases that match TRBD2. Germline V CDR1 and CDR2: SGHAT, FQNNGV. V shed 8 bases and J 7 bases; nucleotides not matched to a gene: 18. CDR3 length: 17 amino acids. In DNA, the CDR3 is TGTGCCAGCCGGATACTGAGCAGGCGGGAGGGCAGAAATGAGCAGTTCTTC. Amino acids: CASRILSRREGRNEQFF.

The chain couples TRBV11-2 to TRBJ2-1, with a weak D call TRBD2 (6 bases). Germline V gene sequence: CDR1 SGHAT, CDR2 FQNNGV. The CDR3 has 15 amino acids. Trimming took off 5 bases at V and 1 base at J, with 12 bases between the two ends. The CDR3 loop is CASSSGLTSYNEQFF. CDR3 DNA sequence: TGTGCCAGCAGCAGCGGGCTCACTTCCTACAATGAGCAGTTCTTC.

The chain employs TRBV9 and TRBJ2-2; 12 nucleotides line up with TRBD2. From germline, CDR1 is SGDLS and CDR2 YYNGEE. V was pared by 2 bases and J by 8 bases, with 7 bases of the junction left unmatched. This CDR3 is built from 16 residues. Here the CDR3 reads CASSVTGLAGKGELFF. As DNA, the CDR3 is TGTGCCAGCAGCGTGACCGGACTAGCGGGAAAGGGGGAGCTGTTTTTT.

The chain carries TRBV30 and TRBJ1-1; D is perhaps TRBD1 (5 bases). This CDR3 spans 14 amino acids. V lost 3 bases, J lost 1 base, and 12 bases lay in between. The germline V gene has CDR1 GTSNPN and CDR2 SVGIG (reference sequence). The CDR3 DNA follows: TGTGCCTGGAGACACGGTCAGGGGAACACTGAAGCTTTCTTT. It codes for CAWRHGQGNTEAFF. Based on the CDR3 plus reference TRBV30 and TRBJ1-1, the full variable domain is SQTIHQWPATLVQPVGSPLSLECTVEGTSNPNLYWYRQAAGRGLQLLFYSVGIGQISSEVPQNLSASRPQDRQFILSSKKLLLSDSGFYLCAWRHGQGNTEAFFGQGTRLTVV.

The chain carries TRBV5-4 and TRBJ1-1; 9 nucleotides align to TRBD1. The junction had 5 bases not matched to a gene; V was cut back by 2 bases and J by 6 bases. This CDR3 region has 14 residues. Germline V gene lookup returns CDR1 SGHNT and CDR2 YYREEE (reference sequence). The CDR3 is CASSFGTGRAEAFF. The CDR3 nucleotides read TGTGCCAGCAGCTTCGGGACAGGGCGAGCTGAAGCTTTCTTT. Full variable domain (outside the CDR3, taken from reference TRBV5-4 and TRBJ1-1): ETGVTQSPTHLIKTRGQQVTLRCSSQSGHNTVSWYQQALGQGPQFIFQYYREEENGRGNFPPRFSGLQFPNYSSELNVNALELDDSALYLCASSFGTGRAEAFFGQGTRLTVV.

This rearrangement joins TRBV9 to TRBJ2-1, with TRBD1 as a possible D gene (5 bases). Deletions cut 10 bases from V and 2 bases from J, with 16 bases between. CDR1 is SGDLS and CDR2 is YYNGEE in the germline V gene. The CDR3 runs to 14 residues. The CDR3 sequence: CAFRAPLTYNEQFF. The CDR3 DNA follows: TGTGCCTTCAGGGCCCCCCTTACCTACAATGAGCAGTTCTTC. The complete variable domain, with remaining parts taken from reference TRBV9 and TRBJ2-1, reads DSGVTQTPKHLITATGQRVTLRCSPRSGDLSVYWYQQSLDQGLQFLIQYYNGEERAKGNILERFSAQQFPDLHSELNLSSLELGDSALYFCAFRAPLTYNEQFFGPGTRLTVL.

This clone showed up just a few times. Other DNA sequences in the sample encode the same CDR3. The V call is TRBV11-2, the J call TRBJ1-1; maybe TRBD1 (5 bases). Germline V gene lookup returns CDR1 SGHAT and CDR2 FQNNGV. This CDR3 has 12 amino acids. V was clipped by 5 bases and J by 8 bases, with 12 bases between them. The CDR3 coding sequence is TGTGCCAGCAGCCTAGGGGCGGGAGAAGCTTTCTTT. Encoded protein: CASSLGAGEAFF.

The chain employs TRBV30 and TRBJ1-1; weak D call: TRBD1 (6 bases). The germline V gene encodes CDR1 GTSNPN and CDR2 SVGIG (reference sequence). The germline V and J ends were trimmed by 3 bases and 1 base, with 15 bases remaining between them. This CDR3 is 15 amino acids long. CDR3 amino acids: CAWRRAGTQNTEAFF. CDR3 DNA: TGTGCCTGGAGGCGGGCCGGGACACAGAACACTGAAGCTTTCTTT.

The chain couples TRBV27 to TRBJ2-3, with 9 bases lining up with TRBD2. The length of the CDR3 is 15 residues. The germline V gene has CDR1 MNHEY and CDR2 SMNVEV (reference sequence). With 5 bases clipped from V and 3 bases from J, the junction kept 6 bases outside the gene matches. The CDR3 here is CASSAPGLATDTQYF. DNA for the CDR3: TGTGCCAGCAGTGCACCGGGACTAGCTACAGATACGCAGTATTTT.

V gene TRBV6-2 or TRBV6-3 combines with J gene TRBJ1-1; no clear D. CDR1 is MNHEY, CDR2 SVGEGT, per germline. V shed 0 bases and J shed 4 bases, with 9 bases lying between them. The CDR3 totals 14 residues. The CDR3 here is CASSYSQVGTEAFF. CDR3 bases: TGTGCCAGCAGTTACTCCCAAGTCGGCACTGAAGCTTTCTTT.

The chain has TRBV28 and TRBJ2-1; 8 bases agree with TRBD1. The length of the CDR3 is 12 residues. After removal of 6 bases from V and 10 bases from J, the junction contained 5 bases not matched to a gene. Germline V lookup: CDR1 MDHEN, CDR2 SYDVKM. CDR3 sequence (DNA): TGTGCCAGCAGCCTCTCAGGGGGCGAGCAGTTCTTC. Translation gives CASSLSGGEQFF.

The chain's CDR3 is CASNRGGNQPQHF. The CDR3, as DNA: TGTGCCAGCAACCGGGGGGGGAATCAGCCCCAGCATTTT. The chain is built from TRBV12-3 or TRBV12-4 and TRBJ1-5; D may be TRBD1 (5 bases). V shed 7 bases and J shed 4 bases, with 11 bases lying between them. The CDR3 is 13 residues long.

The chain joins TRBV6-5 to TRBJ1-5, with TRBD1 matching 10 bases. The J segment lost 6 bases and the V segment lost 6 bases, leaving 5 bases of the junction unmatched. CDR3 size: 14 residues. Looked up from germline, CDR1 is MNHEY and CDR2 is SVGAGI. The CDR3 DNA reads TGTGCCAGCAGCTACGGACAGGGGGTTCAGCCCCAGCATTTT. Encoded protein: CASSYGQGVQPQHF.

The CDR3 region is CASSNPGQGHEKLFF. The CDR3 nucleotides are TGTGCCAGTAGTAATCCGGGACAGGGCCATGAAAAACTGTTTTTT. V usage is TRBV19 and J usage is TRBJ1-4, with TRBD1 identical over 9 bases. CDR3 length: 15 residues. CDR1 is LNHDA and CDR2 is SQIVND in the germline V gene (reference sequence). Losses at the gene ends were 4 bases for V and 6 bases for J; bases not matched to a gene: 6.

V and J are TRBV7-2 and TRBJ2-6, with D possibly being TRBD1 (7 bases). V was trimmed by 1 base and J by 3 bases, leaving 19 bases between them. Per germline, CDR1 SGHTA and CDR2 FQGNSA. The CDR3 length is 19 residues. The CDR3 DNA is TGTGCCAGCAGCTTAGGAGGGGGCGGGACCCCCGTTGGGGCCAACGTCCTGACTTTC. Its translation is CASSLGGGGTPVGANVLTF.

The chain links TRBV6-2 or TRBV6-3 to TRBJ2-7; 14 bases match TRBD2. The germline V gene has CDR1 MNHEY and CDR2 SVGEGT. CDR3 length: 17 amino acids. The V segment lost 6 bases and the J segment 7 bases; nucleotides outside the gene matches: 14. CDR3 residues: CASSHFWTSGRSGEQYF. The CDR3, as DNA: TGTGCCAGCAGCCATTTTTGGACTAGCGGGAGGTCGGGGGAGCAGTACTTC.

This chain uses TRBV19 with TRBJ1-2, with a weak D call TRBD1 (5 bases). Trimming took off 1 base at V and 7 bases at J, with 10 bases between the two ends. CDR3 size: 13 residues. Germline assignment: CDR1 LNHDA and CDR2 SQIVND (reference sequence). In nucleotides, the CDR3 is TGTGCCAGTAGTATAGCCGGGGGTGGTGGCTACACCTTC. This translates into CASSIAGGGGYTF.

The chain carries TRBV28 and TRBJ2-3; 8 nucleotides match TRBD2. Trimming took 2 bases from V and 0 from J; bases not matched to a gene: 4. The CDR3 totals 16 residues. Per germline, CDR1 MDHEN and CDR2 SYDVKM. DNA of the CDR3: TGTGCCAGCAGTTTAGCGGGAGGAGGGAGCACAGATACGCAGTATTTT. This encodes CASSLAGGGSTDTQYF.

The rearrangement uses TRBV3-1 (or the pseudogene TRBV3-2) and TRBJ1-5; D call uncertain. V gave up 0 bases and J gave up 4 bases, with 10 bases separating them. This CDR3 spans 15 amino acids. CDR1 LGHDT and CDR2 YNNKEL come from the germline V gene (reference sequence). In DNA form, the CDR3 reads TGTGCCAGCAGCCAAGATCTACAGCCAAATCAGCCCCAGCATTTT. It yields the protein CASSQDLQPNQPQHF.